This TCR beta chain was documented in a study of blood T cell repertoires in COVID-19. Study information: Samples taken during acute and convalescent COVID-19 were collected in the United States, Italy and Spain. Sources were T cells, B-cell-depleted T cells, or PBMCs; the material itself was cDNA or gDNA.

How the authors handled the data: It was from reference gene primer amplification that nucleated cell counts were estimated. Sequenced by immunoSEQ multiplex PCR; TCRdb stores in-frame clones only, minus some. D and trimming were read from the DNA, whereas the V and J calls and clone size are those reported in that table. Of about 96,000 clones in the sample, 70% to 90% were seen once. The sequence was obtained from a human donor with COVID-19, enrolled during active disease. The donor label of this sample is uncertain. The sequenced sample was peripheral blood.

The CDR3 sequence is CASSQTGGAYEQYF. The CDR3 DNA follows: TGCGCCAGCAGCCAGACAGGGGGCGCGTACGAGCAGTACTTC. The chain has TRBV5-1 and TRBJ2-7, with TRBD1 matching 10 bases. There are 14 residues in the CDR3. Germline V CDR1 and CDR2: SGHRS, YFSETQ. Trimming cost V 4 bases and J 4 bases; bases outside gene matches: 5. Supplemented by reference TRBV5-1 and TRBJ2-7, the full variable domain reads KAGVTQTPRYLIKTRGQQVTLSCSPISGHRSVSWYQQTPGQGLQFLFEYFSETQRNKGNFPGRFSGRQFSNSRSEMNVSTLELGDSALYLCASSQTGGAYEQYFGPGTRLTVT.